The clone carrying this T cell receptor beta chain occurred once. Its antigen is undetermined. No ophthalmopathy progression within 18 months constituted stable Graves' hyperthyroidism. Diagnosis relied on clinical symptoms, serum thyroxine and TRAb, thyroid ultrasound and orbital computed tomography. These data come from a study of T cells in Graves' hyperthyroidism and ophthalmopathy. Study-wide results and caveats: Expanded thyroid clonotypes (above 0.001) were mostly also found in blood.

The CDR3 has 16 amino acids. CDR1 MNHNS and CDR2 SASEGT come from the germline V gene. Trimming removed 6 bases from V and 2 bases from J; junction bases left unmatched: 5. Using RNA transcripts as the source, TCR beta CDR3 regions were amplified. The HTBI primer set served for first-round RT-PCR of the TCR CDR3. In TCRdb, the multiplex PCR reads were re-called with MiXCR into one record per CDR3 protein. The sample consists of about 96,000 distinct CDR3 sequences, over 50% of them appearing once. This clonotype originated in a woman aged 40-49 years with Graves' hyperthyroidism. Sequenced sample: blood. The chain recombines TRBV6-1 with TRBJ2-6; 9 bases are a match to TRBD1. CDR3 residues: CASRRTGGTGANVLTF. The CDR3 DNA is TGTGCCAGCAGGCGAACAGGGGGCACTGGGGCCAACGTCCTGACTTTC.